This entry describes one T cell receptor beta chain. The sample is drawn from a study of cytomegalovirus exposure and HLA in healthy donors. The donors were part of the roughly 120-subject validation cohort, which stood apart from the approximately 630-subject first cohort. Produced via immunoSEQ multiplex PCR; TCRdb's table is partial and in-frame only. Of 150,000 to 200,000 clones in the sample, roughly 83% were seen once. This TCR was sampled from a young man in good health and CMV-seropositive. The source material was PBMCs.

The CDR3 loop reads CASSSGGRARETQYF. The CDR3 DNA follows: TGTGCCAGCAGTTCCGGAGGTCGGGCACGGGAGACCCAGTACTTC. This chain joins TRBV28 and TRBJ2-5; tentatively, D is TRBD2 (5 bases). The CDR3 consists of 15 residues. Per the germline V gene, CDR1 is MDHEN and CDR2 is SYDVKM. With 4 bases removed from V and 5 bases from J, the gap between germline ends came to 17 bases.